What follows are 5 T cell receptor beta chains derived from one specimen sequenced in a study of shared clonotypes between healthy human individuals. The assay was immunoSEQ multiplex PCR, and TCRdb's table has in-frame clones only and misses some. The sample lists about 1,900,000 clones; about 95% were seen once. Terminally differentiated effector memory CD45RA+ cells were excluded from the naive CD8 cells, which were CD45RO-negative and positively selected for CCR7. Specimen: naive CD8+ T cells sorted from blood. The receptors were sampled from a man younger than 35 in good health.

The chain employs TRBV7-9 and TRBJ1-2; D uncertain. The CDR3 spans 13 residues. CDR1 and CDR2 (germline): SEHNR, FQNEAQ (reference sequence). V dropped 4 bases and J dropped 8 bases, with 14 bases sitting between them. The CDR3 loop is CASSSDTGWGYTF. The DNA for the CDR3 is TGTGCCAGCAGCTCTGACACCGGTTGGGGCTACACCTTC.

The V and J genes are TRBV10-3 and TRBJ2-5; D perhaps matches TRBD2 (5 bases). Trimming left V 2 bases short and J 3 bases short, with 10 bases between. From germline, CDR1 is ENHRY and CDR2 SYGVKD. The CDR3 is 14 residues long. The CDR3 reads CAISEEGGEETQYF. The CDR3 DNA reads as TGTGCCATCAGTGAGGAAGGAGGAGAAGAGACCCAGTACTTC.

The chain links TRBV10-3 to TRBJ2-3; 10 positions match TRBD2. Germline V gene data show CDR1 as ENHRY and CDR2 as SYGVKD. V shed 3 bases, J shed 2 bases, and the junction held 5 bases outside the gene matches. The CDR3 extends over 16 amino acids. CDR3 coding DNA: TGTGCCATCAGTGAAATAGCGGGGGGCCTCACAGATACGCAGTATTTT. Its protein product is CAISEIAGGLTDTQYF.

As concerns this clone: The identical CDR3 is also encoded by other nucleotide sequences in the sample. V gene TRBV4-1 combines with J gene TRBJ2-1; D not resolved. Looked up from germline, CDR1 is MGHRA and CDR2 is YSYEKL. This CDR3 is 15 amino acids long. The V and J ends lost 3 bases and 0 bases respectively, with 9 bases between them. DNA of the CDR3: TGCGCCAGCAGCCAGGCTGCGAGCTCCTACAATGAGCAGTTCTTC. Amino acids: CASSQAASSYNEQFF.

About this clone: The sample contains more than one DNA sequence encoding this CDR3. The V gene is TRBV30, the J gene TRBJ1-3; D unclear. In germline, CDR1 is GTSNPN, CDR2 SVGIG (reference sequence). The CDR3 length is 13 residues. V was trimmed by 4 bases and J by 0 bases, leaving 7 bases between them. Here the CDR3 DNA reads TGTGCCTGGACTCTTGGCTCTGGAAACACCATATATTTT. Amino acids: CAWTLGSGNTIYF.